The entry that follows covers one T cell receptor (beta chain) sequence. The CDR3 sequence is 12 residues long. V was shortened by 3 bases and J by 6 bases, with 8 bases between the two germline ends. The protocol was immunoSEQ multiplex PCR, while the TCRdb copy is restricted to in-frame clones and leaves out a portion. The sample contains approximately 380,000 clones, about 89% of which appear only once. Participants in the exposed group had met a COVID-19 case in the 2 weeks before joining the study. The data originate from a study of blood T cell repertoires in COVID-19. The rearrangement uses TRBV12-3 or TRBV12-4 and TRBJ1-1, with D tentatively TRBD1 (5 bases). This TCR came from a woman between 35 and 50 years old who had been exposed to COVID-19. The source material was PBMCs or T cells enriched from blood (not recorded which). CDR3 loop: CASSLGGSEAFF. The DNA of the CDR3 is TGTGCCAGCAGTTTGGGGGGTTCTGAAGCTTTCTTT.